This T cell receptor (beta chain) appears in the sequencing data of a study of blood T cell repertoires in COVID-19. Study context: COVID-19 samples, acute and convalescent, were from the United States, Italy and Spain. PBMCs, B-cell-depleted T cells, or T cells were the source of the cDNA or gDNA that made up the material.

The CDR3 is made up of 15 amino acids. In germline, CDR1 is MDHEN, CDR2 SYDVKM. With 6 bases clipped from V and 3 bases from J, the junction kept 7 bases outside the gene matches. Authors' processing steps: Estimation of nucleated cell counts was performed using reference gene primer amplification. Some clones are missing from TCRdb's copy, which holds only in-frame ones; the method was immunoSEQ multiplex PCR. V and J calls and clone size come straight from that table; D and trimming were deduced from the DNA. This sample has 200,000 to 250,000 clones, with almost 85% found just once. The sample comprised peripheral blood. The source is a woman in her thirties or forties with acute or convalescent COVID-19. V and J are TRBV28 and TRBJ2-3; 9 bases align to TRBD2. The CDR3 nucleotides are TGTGCCAGCAGGTGGACTAGCGTCTTAACAGATACGCAGTATTTT. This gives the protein CASRWTSVLTDTQYF.